This T cell receptor beta chain originates from a study of OX40 agonist ivuxolimab in advanced cancers. The ends were cut back, 2 bases at V and 5 bases at J, with 12 bases in the middle. The germline V gene has CDR1 SGHAT and CDR2 FQNNGV. This CDR3 comprises 15 residues. Blood draws occurred at baseline, cycle 4 day 1, and cycle 7 day 1. TCRdb keeps only in-frame clones here, not all; method: immunoSEQ multiplex PCR. The top ten hold approximately 1.5% of the sample, which has approximately 90,000 clones, around 85% seen once. The clonotype comes from an adult with an advanced solid tumor such as melanoma, head and neck, liver or kidney cancer. Sample: CD4+ or CD8+ T cells sorted from blood, taken in a trial of the OX40 agonist ivuxolimab. J is TRBJ1-4 and V is TRBV11-2, with D unresolved. As DNA, the CDR3 is TGTGCCAGCAGCTTATCGCGTGGGATCAATGAAAAACTGTTTTTT. This encodes CASSLSRGINEKLFF.